The entry that follows covers one T cell receptor beta chain sequence. The antigen remains undetermined. Primers: 60 Vbeta forward and 13 Jbeta reverse. Clones were read by immunoSEQ multiplex PCR, and TCRdb kept only the in-frame ones, dropping some. The sample consists of roughly 120,000 clones, around 77% of them appearing once. This CDR3 region has 14 residues. Germline assignment: CDR1 SGHRS and CDR2 YFSETQ. Deletions cut 5 bases from V and 3 bases from J, with 15 bases between. At sampling all donors were nominally healthy, likely with unrecorded immune exposures. These data come from a study of cytomegalovirus exposure and HLA in healthy donors. Study-wide points: A later analysis showed that HLA-associated TCR beta chains had undergone more clonal expansion than equally common others. The study designated 150 to 200 TCR beta chains cytomegalovirus-associated.

Sequenced material: PBMCs. V usage is TRBV5-1 and J usage is TRBJ2-7; tentative D call: TRBD2 (6 bases). The sequence came from a woman aged 30 to 39 in good health and CMV-seropositive. The CDR3 is CASRDAVGGYEQYF. DNA of the CDR3: TGCGCCAGCAGAGACGCTGTGGGGGGCTACGAGCAGTACTTC.